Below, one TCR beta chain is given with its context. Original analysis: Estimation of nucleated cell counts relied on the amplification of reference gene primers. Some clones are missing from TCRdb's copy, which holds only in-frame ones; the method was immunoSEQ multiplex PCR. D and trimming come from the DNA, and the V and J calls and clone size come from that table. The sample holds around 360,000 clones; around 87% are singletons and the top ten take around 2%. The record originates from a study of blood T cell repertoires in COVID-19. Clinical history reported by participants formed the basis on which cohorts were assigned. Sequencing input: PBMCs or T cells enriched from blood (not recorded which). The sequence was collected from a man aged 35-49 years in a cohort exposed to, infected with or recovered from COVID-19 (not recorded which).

The CDR3 region is CASSKGTGDETQYF. The CDR3, as DNA: TGTGCCAGCAGCAAAGGGACAGGGGACGAGACCCAGTACTTC. The chain couples TRBV7-9 to TRBJ2-5; 10 bases align to TRBD1. V trimming: 5 bases; J trimming: 5 bases; junction bases outside the gene matches: 5. This CDR3 is built from 14 residues. Looked up from germline, CDR1 is SEHNR and CDR2 is FQNEAQ (reference sequence).